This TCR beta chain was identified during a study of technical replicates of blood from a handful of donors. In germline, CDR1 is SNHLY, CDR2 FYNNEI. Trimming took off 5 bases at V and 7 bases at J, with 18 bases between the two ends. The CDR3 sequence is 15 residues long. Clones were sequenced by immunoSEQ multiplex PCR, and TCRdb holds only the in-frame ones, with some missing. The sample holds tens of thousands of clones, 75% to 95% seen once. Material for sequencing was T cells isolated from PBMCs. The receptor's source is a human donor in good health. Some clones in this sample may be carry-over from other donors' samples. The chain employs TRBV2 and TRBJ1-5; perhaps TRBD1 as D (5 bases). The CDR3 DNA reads TGTGCCAGCAGTACCATAAGTTGGGGGAGGCAGCCCCAGCATTTT. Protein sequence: CASSTISWGRQPQHF.